Sequencing of this TCR beta chain was carried out in a study of CD8+ T cells in alopecia areata. Following extraction, RNA underwent reverse transcription to cDNA, which served as the sequencing template. Method: immunoSEQ multiplex PCR; TCRdb's copy keeps in-frame clones and lacks some. The table includes 150,000 to 200,000 clones, about 67% detected once. This CDR3 is built from 15 residues. J gave up 5 bases and V 2 bases, and 3 bases lay outside the gene matches. Germline assignment: CDR1 KGHSH and CDR2 LQKENI. A FACSAria was used to sort CD4+ and CD8+ T cells. These cells came from PBMCs. Sequencing used CD8+ T cells sorted from blood, obtained at week 0. The chain uses TRBV18 and TRBJ1-6, with TRBD1 matching 7 bases. This TCR was sampled from a human donor with alopecia areata. CDR3 sequence (DNA): TGTGCCAGCTCACCAACAACAGGGGATAATTCACCCCTCCACTTT. This codes for CASSPTTGDNSPLHF.